The 27 T cell receptor beta chains below all came from one sample that was sequenced in a study of blood T cell repertoires in COVID-19. Clones were sequenced by immunoSEQ multiplex PCR, and TCRdb holds only the in-frame ones, with some missing. The sample lists 14,000 or so clones, about three quarters occurring once. Sequencing was performed on peripheral blood. The receptors come from a man between 65 and 80 years old with acute or convalescent COVID-19.

By sample fraction, this clone is medium-sized. The chain couples TRBV2 to TRBJ2-7; possible D gene TRBD1, 7 bases. Trimming cost V 3 bases and J 1 base, with 19 bases left between them. CDR1 and CDR2 from the germline V gene are SNHLY and FYNNEI. This CDR3 comprises 17 residues. The CDR3 sequence: CASSDRLGAGGSYEQYF. Written as DNA, the CDR3 is TGTGCCAGCAGTGATCGGTTAGGGGCAGGGGGGTCCTACGAGCAGTACTTC.

J is TRBJ2-5 and V is TRBV29-1; 8 bases align to TRBD2. Looked up from germline, CDR1 is SQVTM and CDR2 is ANQGSEA. Trimming cost V 6 bases and J 5 bases; bases outside gene matches: 11. The CDR3 has 14 amino acids. CDR3 amino acids: CSVATSGRGETQYF. The CDR3 DNA is TGCAGCGTCGCTACTAGCGGTAGGGGGGAGACCCAGTACTTC.

This clone appeared a few times. The rearrangement links TRBV4-3 to TRBJ2-4; TRBD1 agrees at 8 bases. CDR3 size: 13 residues. CDR1 is LGHNA, CDR2 YSLEER, per germline. After removal of 4 bases from V and 10 bases from J, the junction contained 6 bases not matched to a gene. The CDR3 protein is CASSPETGVIQYF. DNA for the CDR3: TGCGCCAGCAGCCCAGAGACAGGGGTGATTCAGTACTTC.

This clone was picked up a small number of times. The chain is built from TRBV25-1 and TRBJ1-5, with a tentative D call TRBD1 (5 bases). The V gene lost 6 bases and the J gene lost 4 bases, with 10 bases spanning the gap. The CDR3 extends over 13 amino acids. Germline lookup yields CDR1 MGHDK and CDR2 SYGVNS. The CDR3 loop reads CASSDRENQPQHF. Here the CDR3 DNA reads TGTGCCAGCAGCGACAGAGAGAATCAGCCCCAGCATTTT.

The rearrangement uses TRBV2 and TRBJ1-4; D possibly corresponds to TRBD1 (5 bases). Deletions cut 2 bases from V and 8 bases from J, with 12 bases between. This CDR3 is 14 amino acids long. CDR1 and CDR2 from the germline V gene are SNHLY and FYNNEI. In DNA form, the CDR3 reads TGTGCCAGCAGTGAACGCCAGTCAGGGGAAAAACTGTTTTTT. Its protein product is CASSERQSGEKLFF.

In its sample, this clone was seen a few times. V and J are TRBV18 and TRBJ1-1; 9 nucleotides match TRBD1. Germline CDR1 is KGHSH and CDR2 is LQKENI. The V and J ends lost 2 bases and 1 base, in that order; junction bases with no gene match: 8. The CDR3 totals 17 residues. The CDR3 DNA follows: TGTGCCAGCTCACCATCGGGACAGGGCCTGACGAACACTGAAGCTTTCTTT. Translating it yields CASSPSGQGLTNTEAFF.

This clone has a single count. CDR3 amino acids: CASSIDPTGVSHTEAFF. CDR3 DNA sequence: TGTGCCAGTAGTATAGATCCGACAGGCGTTAGCCACACTGAAGCTTTCTTT. The rearrangement uses TRBV19 and TRBJ1-1; possibly TRBD1 for D (6 bases). V lost 0 bases, J lost 3 bases, and 17 bases lay in between. The germline V gene has CDR1 LNHDA and CDR2 SQIVND (reference sequence). The CDR3 spans 17 residues. Full variable domain (rest looked up from reference TRBV19 and TRBJ1-1): DGGITQSPKYLFRKEGQNVTLSCEQNLNHDAMYWYRQDPGQGLRLIYYSQIVNDFQKGDIAEGYSVSREKKESFPLTVTSAQKNPTAFYLCASSIDPTGVSHTEAFFGQGTRLTVV.

The rearrangement joins TRBV19 to TRBJ2-2; 9 bases align to TRBD2. This CDR3 has 18 residues. V dropped 2 bases and J dropped 1; count of bases not matched to a gene: 8. Germline CDR1 LNHDA, CDR2 SQIVND (reference sequence). The CDR3 coding sequence is TGTGCCAGTAGTATATCTTTAGCGGGGGCGGTGAACACCGGGGAGCTGTTTTTT. Protein product: CASSISLAGAVNTGELFF.

This clone was counted a single time. The chain joins TRBV30 to TRBJ2-1, with TRBD2 as a possible D gene (7 bases). The germline V gene has CDR1 GTSNPN and CDR2 SVGIG (reference sequence). The CDR3 has 12 residues. V was cut by 3 bases and J by 10 bases, with 13 bases left in between. The CDR3 DNA reads as TGTGCCTGGAGGGGACCGGGGGGCGAGCAGTTCTTC. Its translation: CAWRGPGGEQFF.

The chain has TRBV7-2 and TRBJ1-2, with D hard to call. Per the germline V gene, CDR1 is SGHTA and CDR2 is FQGNSA. Trimming removed 2 bases at V and 4 bases at J, with 14 bases between. The CDR3 totals 15 residues. CDR3 bases: TGTGCCAGCAGCTTACAGCAGAGCGTGGGCTATGGCTACACCTTC. This encodes CASSLQQSVGYGYTF.

The gene calls are TRBV2 and TRBJ2-3; TRBD2 matches at 11 bases. V dropped 8 bases and J dropped 3; count of bases not matched to a gene: 16. Germline V lookup: CDR1 SNHLY, CDR2 FYNNEI. The CDR3 has 18 residues. The CDR3 reads CASERELAGVMGTDTQYF. CDR3 nucleotides: TGTGCCAGCGAAAGAGAACTAGCGGGAGTAATGGGGACAGATACGCAGTATTTT.

The gene calls are TRBV7-9 and TRBJ2-3; TRBD2 is a possible D gene (6 bases). Germline loops: CDR1 SEHNR, CDR2 FQNEAQ (reference sequence). The CDR3 covers 12 residues. Trimming took off 8 bases at V and 0 bases at J, with 6 bases between the two ends. For the CDR3, the DNA is TGTGCCAGCGGGGGGAGCACAGATACGCAGTATTTT. It yields the protein CASGGSTDTQYF.

V is TRBV7-9 and J is TRBJ1-6; tentatively, D is TRBD1 (6 bases). Between the trimmed V and J ends, which lost 4 bases and 7 bases, there was a span of 11 bases. This CDR3 spans 14 amino acids. Germline-derived CDR1 and CDR2 are SEHNR and FQNEAQ (reference sequence). The CDR3 loop is CASSSGTWNSPLHF. For the CDR3, the DNA is TGTGCCAGCAGCTCCGGGACATGGAATTCACCCCTCCACTTT.

CDR3 sequence: CAIDRGNQPQHF. CDR3 sequence (DNA): TGTGCCATCGACAGGGGCAATCAGCCCCAGCATTTT. The chain combines TRBV28 with TRBJ1-5; 7 bases line up with TRBD1. This CDR3 has 12 amino acids. With V trimmed by 10 bases and J by 2 bases, 2 bases remained unmatched. Germline V CDR1 and CDR2: MDHEN, SYDVKM.

The chain is built from TRBV12-3 or TRBV12-4 and TRBJ1-2; D remains unclear. V lost 2 bases to trimming and J lost 6 bases, with 10 bases between them. This CDR3 spans 13 amino acids. CDR3 coding DNA: TGTGCCAGCAGTTTATACCAGTATGATGGCTACACCTTC. This sequence encodes CASSLYQYDGYTF.

The chain is built from TRBV15 and TRBJ2-7; 7 nucleotides line up with TRBD2. Germline V gene sequence: CDR1 LNHNV, CDR2 YYDKDF (reference sequence). This CDR3 contains 15 residues. J gave up 2 bases and V 3 bases, and 7 bases lay outside the gene matches. The CDR3 reads CATSRTASGAYEQYF. CDR3 in DNA: TGTGCCACCAGCAGGACGGCTAGCGGTGCCTACGAGCAGTACTTC.

This chain links TRBV7-9 with TRBJ2-7; D is possibly TRBD2 (6 bases). With 6 bases removed from V and 4 bases from J, the gap between germline ends came to 16 bases. This CDR3 has 14 residues. Germline-derived CDR1 and CDR2 are SEHNR and FQNEAQ (reference sequence). DNA of the CDR3: TGTGCCAGCAGGCGCGCAGGAGGGCCTTACGAGCAGTACTTC. The encoded protein is CASRRAGGPYEQYF.

CDR3 bases: TGTGCCAGCAGTTCCTTGGAGGGACTAGCGGGAGTTGAGCAGTTCTTC. Its translation: CASSSLEGLAGVEQFF. The chain links TRBV6-5 to TRBJ2-1; the match to TRBD2 covers 14 bases. Trimming took 4 bases from V and 9 from J; bases not matched to a gene: 8. Germline V lookup: CDR1 MNHEY, CDR2 SVGAGI. CDR3 size: 16 residues.

This chain joins TRBV28 and TRBJ2-4, with a possible D match to TRBD2 (6 bases). This CDR3 spans 16 amino acids. Looked up from germline, CDR1 is MDHEN and CDR2 is SYDVKM. Trimming stripped 2 bases from V and 2 bases from J, with 13 bases between. The CDR3 nucleotides are TGTGCCAGCAGTTTAGGGGGGTTCAGGACCAAAAACATTCAGTACTTC. It specifies CASSLGGFRTKNIQYF.

The V gene is TRBV11-2, the J gene TRBJ2-5, with D possibly TRBD1 on 5 matching bases. This CDR3 region has 17 residues. Germline V gene data show CDR1 as SGHAT and CDR2 as FQNNGV. V was cut by 1 base and J by 2 bases, with 17 bases left in between. CDR3 amino acids: CASSLGSGRVRQETQYF. The CDR3, as DNA: TGTGCCAGCAGCTTAGGAAGTGGCAGGGTGCGGCAAGAGACCCAGTACTTC.

By share of the sample, this clone is medium-sized (0.01 to 0.1%). V gene TRBV20-1 combines with J gene TRBJ2-7; 8 nucleotides match TRBD2. The length of the CDR3 is 13 residues. Trimming removed 3 bases from V and 3 bases from J; junction bases left unmatched: 4. Germline CDR1 is DFQATT and CDR2 is SNEGSKA (reference sequence). The chain's CDR3 is CSASQGLGYEQYF. For the CDR3, the DNA is TGCAGTGCTAGTCAGGGACTAGGCTACGAGCAGTACTTC.

This chain joins TRBV7-9 and TRBJ2-7, with a weak D call TRBD1 (6 bases). Per the germline V gene, CDR1 is SEHNR and CDR2 is FQNEAQ (reference sequence). The CDR3 length is 14 residues. V was trimmed by 2 bases and J by 2 bases, leaving 10 bases between them. The CDR3 loop is CASSLPRDTYEQYF. CDR3 in DNA: TGTGCCAGCAGCTTACCCCGGGACACCTACGAGCAGTACTTC.

The chain combines TRBV6-2 or TRBV6-3 with TRBJ2-1; TRBD2 matches 10 bases. V lost 2 bases and J lost 6; bases outside the gene matches: 7. This CDR3 region has 16 residues. CDR1 is MNHEY and CDR2 is SVGEGT in the germline V gene. CDR3 amino acids: CASSYDLAGEGNEQFF. CDR3 in DNA: TGTGCCAGCAGTTACGATCTAGCGGGAGAGGGCAATGAGCAGTTCTTC.

The chain couples TRBV4-2 to TRBJ1-6; tentatively, D is TRBD1 (6 bases). V lost 3 bases and J lost 13, with 22 bases in between. The CDR3 consists of 16 residues. The germline V gene has CDR1 LGHNA and CDR2 YNFKEQ. CDR3 nucleotides: TGTGCCAGCAGCCATGGGGGGGCGAGGGGGGGATCTCCCCTCCACTTT. Its translation is CASSHGGARGGSPLHF.

The rearrangement joins TRBV4-1 to TRBJ2-7; 8 nucleotides match TRBD2. CDR3 length: 15 amino acids. Germline V gene lookup returns CDR1 MGHRA and CDR2 YSYEKL. The ends lost 3 bases at V and 7 bases at J; junction bases unmatched: 11. The CDR3, as DNA: TGCGCCAGCAGCCAGGACCCTAGCGGGCCCCTGGAGCAGTACTTC. Translating it yields CASSQDPSGPLEQYF.

The V call is TRBV5-4, the J call TRBJ2-7, with 7 positions matching TRBD2. With 3 bases clipped from V and 3 bases from J, the junction kept 12 bases outside the gene matches. Germline V gene lookup returns CDR1 SGHNT and CDR2 YYREEE (reference sequence). The CDR3 spans 16 residues. DNA for the CDR3: TGTGCCAGCAGCTCCAGCGTTCGGGCGGGAGACTACGAGCAGTACTTC. This codes for CASSSSVRAGDYEQYF.

The chain recombines TRBV9 with TRBJ2-1, with a tentative D call TRBD1 (6 bases). CDR3 length: 14 amino acids. Trimming cost V 4 bases and J 6 bases, with 14 bases left between them. In germline, CDR1 is SGDLS, CDR2 YYNGEE. Here the CDR3 reads CASSYTGSGNEQFF. CDR3 nucleotides: TGTGCCAGCAGCTATACAGGGTCTGGCAATGAGCAGTTCTTC.